This T cell receptor beta chain emerged from a study of shared clonotypes between healthy human individuals (dated by TCRdb to 2020 to 2022). Context from the whole study: The cohort comprised a couple of women and a few men aged 18 to 49 years. For each donor, three plates each were used for CD4 naive and CD4 memory, two plates were used for CD8 naive, and one plate was used for CD8 memory. To increase sequencing depth and limit assay-specific biases, different laboratories used diverse techniques to prepare libraries and sequence TCR repertoires. Leukapheresis yielded between about 0.94 and 9.5 billion PBMCs per donor. Blood TCR repertoires of about 5 healthy adults were deeply sequenced to estimate repertoire size and the extent of clonotype sharing between individuals.

Results the study describes overall, beyond this receptor: Compared with non-shared clonotypes, clonotypes shared by all four sorted-subset donors had higher generation probabilities. Pairwise subsampling indicated that sequencing depth was expected to affect the degree of clonotype sharing among donors. Sampling was restricted to blood, and TCR repertoires in tissue are likely to differ from TCR repertoires in blood. Even with the large sequencing depth, rarefaction of the sorted-subset datasets indicated that sequencing was incomplete. The small number of donors limited the genetic and exposure-history diversity represented. Larger estimated clonotype richness was generally found for naive subsets than for memory subsets. Sharing across several donors was observed for about 5% of naive CD4, over 3% of naive CD8, over 2% of memory CD4, and 0.4% of memory CD8 clonotypes.

Donors were healthy HIV-negative adults with no recently reported acute infections or vaccinations. All donors were Caucasian adults living in Nashville, Tennessee, USA. CD4+ T cells were enriched by magnetic negative selection; naive cells were then positively selected on CD45RA, and the negative fraction formed the memory subset. Blood was obtained by leukapheresis, after which PBMCs were separated by Ficoll-Histopaque density gradient centrifugation and cryopreserved in liquid nitrogen vapor phase. Analytical flow cytometry was used to check the purity and quantity of every magnetically sorted T cell population. From each sorted fraction, genomic DNA was isolated and quantified by UV absorbance on a Nanodrop 2000c. Details on this clone: It lacks a known antigen. Base-call qualities are not available, and no considerably larger clone is one nucleotide away.

Using the deep immunoSEQ assay, TCR CDR3 regions were amplified from genomic DNA by multiplex PCR. Extracted genomic DNA from each cell subset was spread evenly across all wells of several immunoSEQ 96-well plates, with each plate serving as a replicate. For sorted subsets, approximately 210 ng of genomic DNA, equivalent to roughly 30,000 T cell genomes, went into each replicate PCR. The purified libraries were quantified using a Qubit 3.0 fluorometer, sized with a Bioanalyzer 2100, and then quantified again using the KAPA Library Quantification kit. Each immunoSEQ 96-well plate was sequenced on its own single-read 150-cycle Illumina NextSeq 550 flow cell. Per the original workflow: Because the immunoSEQ output held only junctional sequences and lacked quality scores, the filtering could not match the filtering applied to full-length reads. Sequences were annotated with PyIR, a Python wrapper for IgBLAST v1.9, and V/J genes and CDR3 were assigned using IMGT germline references. Reads with weak V/J assignments (E-value above 1e-6), missing CDR3, stop codons, out-of-frame junctions, or ambiguous translated residues were removed. V3J clonotypes were defined by identical inferred V gene, J gene, and CDR3 amino acid sequence. To compute the percentage overlap between repertoires, the number of shared unique clonotypes was divided by the size of the smaller repertoire. Repertoire richness was assessed with RTK rarefaction, the Chao1 estimator, and Recon v2.1 estimates of unobserved clonotypes. Generation probabilities for all TCRbeta clonotypes obtained by the gDNA method from a few donors were computed using OLGA. What TCRdb holds here is the immuneACCESS table cut down to in-frame rearrangements. Part of the clones is not present; checked against another copy, under half of the missing clones reflect an unresolved V gene, and the others are unexplained. The D gene and trimming were derived from the DNA, and the V and J assignments and clone size from that table. For this sample the table gives about 1 million clones, of which approximately 70% were detected only once. The top ten clonotypes cover roughly 1.5% of the sample.

This TCR derives from a man aged 18 to 29 in good health. The sequencing input was memory CD4+ T cells sorted from blood. The cell subset or site label here, explained by the study, means: CD45RA-negative fraction.

The CDR3 loop reads CASSSDRVTGELFF. The sequenced DNA is TGCGCCAGCAGCTCGGACAGGGTCACCGGGGAGCTGTTTTTT. This chain is built from TRBV5-1 and TRBJ2-2, with 8 bases matching TRBD1. The CDR3 has 14 amino acids, counting the end cysteine and phenylalanine. Just CDR3 DNA is preserved here, 42 bases in frame from base 1. Trimming takes 3 bases off V and 4 bases off J; junction bases not matched to a gene: 2. According to the germline V gene, CDR1 reads SGHRS and CDR2 reads YFSETQ.